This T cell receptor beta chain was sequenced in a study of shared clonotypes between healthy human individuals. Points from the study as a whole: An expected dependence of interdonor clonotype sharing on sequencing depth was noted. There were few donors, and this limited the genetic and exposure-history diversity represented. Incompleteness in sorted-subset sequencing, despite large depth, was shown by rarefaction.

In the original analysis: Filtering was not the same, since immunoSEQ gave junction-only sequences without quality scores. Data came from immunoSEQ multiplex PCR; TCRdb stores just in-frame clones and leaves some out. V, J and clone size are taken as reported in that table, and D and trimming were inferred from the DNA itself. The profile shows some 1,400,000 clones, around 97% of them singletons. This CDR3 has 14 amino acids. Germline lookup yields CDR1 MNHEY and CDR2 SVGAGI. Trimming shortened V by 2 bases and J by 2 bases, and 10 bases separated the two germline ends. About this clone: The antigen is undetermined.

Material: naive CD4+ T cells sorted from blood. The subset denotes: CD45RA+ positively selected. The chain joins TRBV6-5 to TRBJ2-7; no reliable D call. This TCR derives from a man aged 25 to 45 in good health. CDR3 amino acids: CASSYRRIAYEQYF. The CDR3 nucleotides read TGTGCCAGCAGTTACAGGCGGATAGCCTACGAGCAGTACTTC.